The 6 T cell receptor beta chains listed next were all sequenced from one sample in a study of blood T cell repertoires in COVID-19 (TCRdb year 2020). Library preparation was by the immunoSEQ multiplex PCR assay. The clones in this table, taken by TCRdb from immuneACCESS, are in-frame only. Not every clone is retained; where verified, under half of the shortfall comes from an unresolved V gene, and the cause of the rest is unknown. The sample includes some 200,000 clones, with roughly 75% observed a single time. Together, the top ten hold approximately 6% of the sample. Sequenced input: peripheral blood. Every receptor here comes from a woman between 65 and 79 years old with acute or convalescent COVID-19.

V is TRBV2 and J is TRBJ1-6; no clear D gene. Germline V gene sequence: CDR1 SNHLY, CDR2 FYNNEI. The V end was cut by 6 bases, the J end by 8 bases, with 14 bases between. The CDR3 is made up of 14 amino acids. The CDR3 loop reads CASSPVGRDSPLHF. In DNA form, the CDR3 reads TGTGCCAGCAGCCCGGTAGGCCGGGATTCACCCCTCCACTTT.

The V gene is TRBV11-3, the J gene TRBJ2-1, with 9 bases identical to TRBD2. In germline, CDR1 is SGHNT, CDR2 YENEEA. The V segment lost 5 bases and the J segment 5 bases; nucleotides outside the gene matches: 19. The CDR3 extends over 19 amino acids. CDR3 region: CASSQGRSGGRSRDNEQFF. As DNA, the CDR3 is TGTGCCAGCAGCCAAGGCCGTAGCGGGGGCAGATCCCGGGACAATGAGCAGTTCTTC.

V gene TRBV9 combines with J gene TRBJ2-7, with 11 bases aligning to TRBD2. After removal of 1 base from V and 5 bases from J, the junction contained 5 bases not matched to a gene. The CDR3 has 15 amino acids. Germline V CDR1 and CDR2: SGDLS, YYNGEE. The CDR3 DNA is TGTGCCAGCAGCGTAACGGCTAGCGGGAGGAACGAGCAGTACTTC. It is translated as CASSVTASGRNEQYF.

V usage is TRBV5-1 and J usage is TRBJ2-7, with unresolved D. The CDR3 runs to 12 residues. The V gene's germline CDR1 is SGHRS and CDR2 YFSETQ. The V end was cut by 1 base, the J end by 6 bases, with 8 bases between. CDR3 nucleotides: TGCGCCAGCAGCTTGTCTTCGGTCGAGCAGTACTTC. Its protein is CASSLSSVEQYF.

The J gene is TRBJ1-4, the V gene TRBV7-9; D remains unclear. Germline V gene lookup returns CDR1 SEHNR and CDR2 FQNEAQ (reference sequence). Trimming took off 3 bases at V and 8 bases at J, with 13 bases between the two ends. The CDR3 loop spans 14 amino acids. The CDR3 DNA reads as TGTGCCAGCAGCTTCGACGGGAGACGCGAAAAACTGTTTTTT. Protein sequence: CASSFDGRREKLFF.

CDR3 loop: CASNGHPNQPQHF. The CDR3 DNA reads as TGTGCCAGTAACGGACACCCGAATCAGCCCCAGCATTTT. The chain couples TRBV19 to TRBJ1-5; the D gene is possibly TRBD1 (5 bases). CDR1 LNHDA and CDR2 SQIVND come from the germline V gene (reference sequence). The length of the CDR3 is 13 residues. The ends were cut back, 7 bases at V and 4 bases at J, with 11 bases in the middle.